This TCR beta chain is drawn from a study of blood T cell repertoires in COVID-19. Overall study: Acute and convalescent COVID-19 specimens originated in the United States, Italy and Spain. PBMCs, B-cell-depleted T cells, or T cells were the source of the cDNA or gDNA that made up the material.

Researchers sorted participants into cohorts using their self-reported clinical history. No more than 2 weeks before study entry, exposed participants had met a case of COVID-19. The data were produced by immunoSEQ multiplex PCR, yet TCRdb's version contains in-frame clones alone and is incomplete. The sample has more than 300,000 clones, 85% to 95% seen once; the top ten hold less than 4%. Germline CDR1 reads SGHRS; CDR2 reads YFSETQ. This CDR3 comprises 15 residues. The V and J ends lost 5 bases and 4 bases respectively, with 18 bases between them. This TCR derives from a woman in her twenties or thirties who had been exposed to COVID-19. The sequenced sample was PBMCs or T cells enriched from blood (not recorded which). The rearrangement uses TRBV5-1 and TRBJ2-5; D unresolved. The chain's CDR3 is CASRARHSDGETQYF. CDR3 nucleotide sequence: TGCGCCAGCAGGGCGAGGCACTCGGATGGAGAGACCCAGTACTTC.